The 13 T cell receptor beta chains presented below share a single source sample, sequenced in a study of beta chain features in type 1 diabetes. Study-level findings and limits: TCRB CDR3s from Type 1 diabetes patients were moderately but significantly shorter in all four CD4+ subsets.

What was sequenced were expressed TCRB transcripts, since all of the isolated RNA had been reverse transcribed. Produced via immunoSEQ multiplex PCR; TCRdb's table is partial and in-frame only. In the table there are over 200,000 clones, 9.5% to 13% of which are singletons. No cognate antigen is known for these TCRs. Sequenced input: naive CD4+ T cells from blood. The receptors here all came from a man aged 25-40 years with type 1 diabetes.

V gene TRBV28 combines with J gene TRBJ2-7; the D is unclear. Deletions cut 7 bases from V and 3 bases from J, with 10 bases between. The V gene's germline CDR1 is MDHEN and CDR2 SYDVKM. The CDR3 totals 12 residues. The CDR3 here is CASTRPGYEQYF. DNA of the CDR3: TGTGCCAGCACTCGTCCGGGCTACGAGCAGTACTTC.

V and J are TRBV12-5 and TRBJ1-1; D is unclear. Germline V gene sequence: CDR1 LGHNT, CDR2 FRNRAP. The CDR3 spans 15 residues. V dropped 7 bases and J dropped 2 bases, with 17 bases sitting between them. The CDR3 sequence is CASAKNPDTNTEAFF. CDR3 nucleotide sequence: TGTGCTAGTGCCAAGAACCCCGACACCAACACTGAAGCTTTCTTT.

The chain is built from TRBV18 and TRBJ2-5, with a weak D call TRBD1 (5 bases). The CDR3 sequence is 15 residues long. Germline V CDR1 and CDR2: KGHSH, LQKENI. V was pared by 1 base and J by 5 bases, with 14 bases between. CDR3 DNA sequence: TGTGCCAGCTCACCACGGGGCGCTGGAAGGGAGACCCAGTACTTC. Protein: CASSPRGAGRETQYF.

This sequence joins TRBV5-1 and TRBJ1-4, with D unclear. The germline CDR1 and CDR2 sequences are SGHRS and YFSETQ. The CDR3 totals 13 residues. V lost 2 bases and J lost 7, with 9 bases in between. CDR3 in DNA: TGCGCCAGCAGCTTATCCGGAGGTGAAAAACTGTTTTTT. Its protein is CASSLSGGEKLFF.

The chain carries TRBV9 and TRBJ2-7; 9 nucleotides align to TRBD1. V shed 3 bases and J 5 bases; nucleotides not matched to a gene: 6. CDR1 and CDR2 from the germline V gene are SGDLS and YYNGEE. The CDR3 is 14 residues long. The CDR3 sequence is CASSGDRGFDEQYF. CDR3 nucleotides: TGTGCCAGCAGCGGAGACAGGGGGTTCGACGAGCAGTACTTC.

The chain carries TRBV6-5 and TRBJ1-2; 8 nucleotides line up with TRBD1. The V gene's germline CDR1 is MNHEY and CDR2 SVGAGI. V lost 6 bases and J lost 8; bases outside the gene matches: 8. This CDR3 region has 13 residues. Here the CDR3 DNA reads TGTGCCAGCAGCCCGAGGGACAGGCAAGGCTACACCTTC. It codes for CASSPRDRQGYTF.

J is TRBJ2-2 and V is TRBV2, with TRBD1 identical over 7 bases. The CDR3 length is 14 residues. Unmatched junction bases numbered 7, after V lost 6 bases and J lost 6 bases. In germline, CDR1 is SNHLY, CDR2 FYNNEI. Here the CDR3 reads CASRTGQAPGELFF. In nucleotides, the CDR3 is TGTGCCAGCAGGACCGGACAGGCCCCCGGGGAGCTGTTTTTT.

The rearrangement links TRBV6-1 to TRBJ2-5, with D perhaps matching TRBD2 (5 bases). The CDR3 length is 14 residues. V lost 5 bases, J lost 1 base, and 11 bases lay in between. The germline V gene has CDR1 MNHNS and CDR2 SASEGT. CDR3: CASSPRGFQETQYF. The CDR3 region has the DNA TGTGCCAGCAGTCCCCGGGGATTCCAAGAGACCCAGTACTTC.

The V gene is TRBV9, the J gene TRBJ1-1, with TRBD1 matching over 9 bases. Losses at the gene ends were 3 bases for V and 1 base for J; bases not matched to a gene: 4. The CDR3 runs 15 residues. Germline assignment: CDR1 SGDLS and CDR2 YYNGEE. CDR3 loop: CASSARGQGNTEAFF. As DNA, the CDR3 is TGTGCCAGCAGCGCGCGGGGACAGGGGAACACTGAAGCTTTCTTT.

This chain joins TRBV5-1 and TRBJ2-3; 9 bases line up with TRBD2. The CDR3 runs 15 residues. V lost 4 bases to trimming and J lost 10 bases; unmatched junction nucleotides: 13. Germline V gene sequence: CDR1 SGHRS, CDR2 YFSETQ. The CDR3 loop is CASSPYQSLAGSQYF. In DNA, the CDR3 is TGCGCCAGCAGCCCTTACCAATCCCTAGCGGGGTCGCAGTATTTT.

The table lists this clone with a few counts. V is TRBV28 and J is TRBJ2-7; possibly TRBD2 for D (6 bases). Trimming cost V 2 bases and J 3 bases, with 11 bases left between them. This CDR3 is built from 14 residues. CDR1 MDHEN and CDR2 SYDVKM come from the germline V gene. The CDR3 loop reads CASSLKEGFYEQYF. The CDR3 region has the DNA TGTGCCAGCAGTTTAAAGGAGGGCTTCTACGAGCAGTACTTC.

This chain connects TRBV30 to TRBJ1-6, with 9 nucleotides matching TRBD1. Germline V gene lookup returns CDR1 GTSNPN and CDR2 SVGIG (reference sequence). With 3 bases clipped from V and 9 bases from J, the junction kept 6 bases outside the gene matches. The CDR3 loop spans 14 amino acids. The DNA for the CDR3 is TGTGCCTGGAGACAGGGGGCCAGGGGTTCACCCCTCCACTTT. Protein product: CAWRQGARGSPLHF.

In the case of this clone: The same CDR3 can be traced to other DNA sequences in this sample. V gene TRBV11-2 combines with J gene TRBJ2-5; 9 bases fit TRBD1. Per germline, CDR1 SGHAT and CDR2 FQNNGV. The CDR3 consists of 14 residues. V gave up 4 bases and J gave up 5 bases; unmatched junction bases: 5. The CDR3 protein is CASSSGQGRETQYF. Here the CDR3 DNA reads TGTGCCAGCAGCTCGGGACAGGGTAGGGAGACCCAGTACTTC.